This T cell receptor beta chain was retrieved from a study of T cell responses to AZD1222 COVID-19 vaccine. The assay was immunoSEQ multiplex PCR, and TCRdb's table has in-frame clones only and misses some. The profile shows 150,000 to 200,000 clones, around 95% of them singletons. Findings and limits, study-wide: Nearly half of the spike-specific TCRs reportedly recognize variant regions that carry no mutations.

Concerning this clone itself: What it recognizes is unknown. One junction end disagrees with the germline gene, perhaps due to a read error.

This TCR was recovered from an adult in good health. The sample in question was peripheral blood, obtained on day 0 of AZD1222 vaccination.

For the CDR3, the DNA is TGTGCCAGTAGTGTAGATAGGGATCAGCCCCAGCATTTT. This sequence encodes CASSVDRDQPQHF. The chain combines TRBV19 with TRBJ1-5; no reliable D call. The CDR3 is 13 amino acids. Germline V CDR1 and CDR2: LNHDA, SQIVND (reference sequence).